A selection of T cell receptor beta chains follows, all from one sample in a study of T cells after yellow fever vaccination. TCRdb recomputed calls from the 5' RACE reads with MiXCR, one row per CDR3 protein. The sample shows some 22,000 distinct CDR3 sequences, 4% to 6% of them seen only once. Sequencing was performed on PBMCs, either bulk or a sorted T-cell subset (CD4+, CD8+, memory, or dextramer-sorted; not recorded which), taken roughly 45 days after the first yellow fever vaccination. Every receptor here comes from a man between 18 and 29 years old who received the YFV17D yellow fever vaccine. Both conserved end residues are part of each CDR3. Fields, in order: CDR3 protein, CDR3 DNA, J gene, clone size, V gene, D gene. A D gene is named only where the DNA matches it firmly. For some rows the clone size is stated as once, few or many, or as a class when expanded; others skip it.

CDR3 protein: CASSLLGQIKAQEQFF
CDR3 DNA: TGCGCCAGCAGCTTACTAGGACAGATCAAAGCACAGGAGCAGTTCTTC
J gene: TRBJ2-1
clone size: many
V gene: TRBV5-1
D gene: -

CDR3 protein: CASSLNGPGGGYTF
CDR3 DNA: TGTGCCAGCAGCTTGAACGGGCCAGGCGGTGGCTACACCTTC
J gene: TRBJ1-2
clone size: many
V gene: TRBV7-2
D gene: -

CDR3 protein: CSARRGAGSYEQYF
CDR3 DNA: TGCAGTGCCAGAAGGGGGGCAGGGTCCTACGAGCAGTACTTC
J gene: TRBJ2-7
clone size: many
V gene: TRBV20-1
D gene: -

CDR3 protein: CASSLVGTASNQPQHF
CDR3 DNA: TGTGCCAGCAGTTTAGTTGGGACAGCCAGCAATCAGCCCCAGCATTTT
J gene: TRBJ1-5
clone size: many
V gene: TRBV27
D gene: TRBD1

CDR3 protein: CASISGGAYNEQFF
CDR3 DNA: TGTGCCAGTATAAGCGGGGGAGCCTACAATGAGCAGTTCTTC
J gene: TRBJ2-1
clone size: -
V gene: TRBV19
D gene: TRBD2

CDR3 protein: CATSGGEGWTDTQYF
CDR3 DNA: TGTGCCACCAGTGGAGGAGAGGGGTGGACAGATACGCAGTATTTT
J gene: TRBJ2-3
clone size: many
V gene: TRBV24-1
D gene: -

CDR3 protein: CASSYLTDTGELFF
CDR3 DNA: TGTGCCAGCAGTTACCTTACAGACACCGGGGAGCTGTTTTTT
J gene: TRBJ2-2
clone size: medium-sized
V gene: TRBV6-2/TRBV6-3
D gene: -

CDR3 protein: CASSLDGSPIETQYF
CDR3 DNA: TGTGCCAGCAGCTTAGATGGGTCACCAATTGAGACCCAGTACTTC
J gene: TRBJ2-5
clone size: many
V gene: TRBV11-2
D gene: -

CDR3 protein: CCASEGTSGVADTQYF
CDR3 DNA: TGCTGTGCTAGCGAGGGGACTAGCGGGGTCGCAGATACGCAGTATTTT
J gene: TRBJ2-3
clone size: -
V gene: TRBV20-1
D gene: TRBD2

CDR3 protein: CASSPRTGANYGYTF
CDR3 DNA: TGTGCCAGCAGCCCGCGGACAGGGGCTAACTATGGCTACACCTTC
J gene: TRBJ1-2
clone size: many
V gene: TRBV5-6
D gene: TRBD1

CDR3 protein: CASSLTQTSLGYF
CDR3 DNA: TGTGCCAGCAGCCTCACACAAACGTCCCTGGGGTATTTT
J gene: TRBJ2-3
clone size: many
V gene: TRBV7-2
D gene: -

CDR3 protein: CASSPVQVSDTQYF
CDR3 DNA: TGCGCCAGCAGCCCGGTACAGGTATCAGATACGCAGTATTTT
J gene: TRBJ2-3
clone size: few
V gene: TRBV5-1
D gene: -

CDR3 protein: CASSHPQGPGELFF
CDR3 DNA: TGTGCCAGTAGCCACCCCCAGGGACCCGGGGAGCTGTTTTTT
J gene: TRBJ2-2
clone size: many
V gene: TRBV19
D gene: -

CDR3 protein: CASSEEGGGYNEQFF
CDR3 DNA: TGTGCCAGCAGTGAAGAAGGCGGGGGCTACAATGAGCAGTTCTTC
J gene: TRBJ2-1
clone size: many
V gene: TRBV6-1
D gene: TRBD2

CDR3 protein: CASSPEAGSDTQYF
CDR3 DNA: TGTGCCAGCAGCCCCGAGGCAGGGAGTGATACGCAGTATTTT
J gene: TRBJ2-3
clone size: many
V gene: TRBV3-1
D gene: -

CDR3 protein: CSAIIPGAHDGYTF
CDR3 DNA: TGCAGTGCTATAATACCAGGCGCCCATGATGGCTACACCTTC
J gene: TRBJ1-2
clone size: many
V gene: TRBV20-1
D gene: -

CDR3 protein: CAARASPNEQFF
CDR3 DNA: TGTGCCGCCCGGGCGTCGCCGAATGAGCAGTTCTTC
J gene: TRBJ2-1
clone size: many
V gene: TRBV2
D gene: -

CDR3 protein: CAISDGGQDLKYGYTF
CDR3 DNA: TGTGCCATCAGTGATGGGGGACAGGACCTTAAATATGGCTACACCTTC
J gene: TRBJ1-2
clone size: many
V gene: TRBV10-3
D gene: TRBD1

CDR3 protein: CASSQPGQGLPLGYTF
CDR3 DNA: TGTGCCAGCAGCCAACCTGGGCAGGGCCTCCCCCTTGGCTACACCTTC
J gene: TRBJ1-2
clone size: many
V gene: TRBV4-2
D gene: -

CDR3 protein: CASTPSGGTGELFF
CDR3 DNA: TGTGCCAGCACCCCTAGCGGGGGCACCGGGGAGCTGTTTTTT
J gene: TRBJ2-2
clone size: many
V gene: TRBV6-1
D gene: TRBD2

CDR3 protein: CASETEAFF
CDR3 DNA: TGTGCCAGCGAAACTGAAGCTTTCTTT
J gene: TRBJ1-1
clone size: many
V gene: TRBV6-4
D gene: -

CDR3 protein: CASRGQGNEQYF
CDR3 DNA: TGCGCCAGCCGGGGACAGGGGAACGAGCAGTACTTC
J gene: TRBJ2-7
clone size: many
V gene: TRBV5-1
D gene: TRBD1

CDR3 protein: CASRTDGYSPLHF
CDR3 DNA: TGCGCCAGCAGAACGGACGGATATTCACCCCTCCACTTT
J gene: TRBJ1-6
clone size: many
V gene: TRBV5-1
D gene: -

CDR3 protein: CSARVPEQETQYF
CDR3 DNA: TGCAGTGCTAGAGTGCCGGAACAAGAGACCCAGTACTTC
J gene: TRBJ2-5
clone size: many
V gene: TRBV20-1
D gene: -

CDR3 protein: CASSLGQGFENTEAFF
CDR3 DNA: TGTGCCAGCAGCTTGGGACAGGGGTTTGAAAACACTGAAGCTTTCTTT
J gene: TRBJ1-1
clone size: many
V gene: TRBV7-6
D gene: TRBD1

CDR3 protein: CASSLDGGGASETQYF
CDR3 DNA: TGTGCCAGCAGCTTAGACGGCGGGGGGGCATCAGAGACCCAGTACTTC
J gene: TRBJ2-5
clone size: many
V gene: TRBV7-2
D gene: TRBD2

CDR3 protein: CASSLRQGRGYQPQHF
CDR3 DNA: TGCGCCAGCAGCTTACGACAGGGCAGGGGGTATCAGCCCCAGCATTTT
J gene: TRBJ1-5
clone size: many
V gene: TRBV4-1
D gene: TRBD1

CDR3 protein: CASSLTGGKHNEQFF
CDR3 DNA: TGTGCCAGCAGTTTAACGGGGGGTAAACACAATGAGCAGTTCTTC
J gene: TRBJ2-1
clone size: medium-sized
V gene: TRBV12-3/TRBV12-4
D gene: TRBD2

CDR3 protein: CASSLEGQGWDEQFF
CDR3 DNA: TGCGCCAGCAGCTTGGAGGGACAGGGGTGGGATGAGCAGTTCTTC
J gene: TRBJ2-1
clone size: many
V gene: TRBV5-1
D gene: TRBD1

CDR3 protein: CASSPGTSGGYNEQFF
CDR3 DNA: TGCGCCAGCAGCCCCGGGACTAGCGGGGGCTACAATGAGCAGTTCTTC
J gene: TRBJ2-1
clone size: many
V gene: TRBV4-1
D gene: TRBD2